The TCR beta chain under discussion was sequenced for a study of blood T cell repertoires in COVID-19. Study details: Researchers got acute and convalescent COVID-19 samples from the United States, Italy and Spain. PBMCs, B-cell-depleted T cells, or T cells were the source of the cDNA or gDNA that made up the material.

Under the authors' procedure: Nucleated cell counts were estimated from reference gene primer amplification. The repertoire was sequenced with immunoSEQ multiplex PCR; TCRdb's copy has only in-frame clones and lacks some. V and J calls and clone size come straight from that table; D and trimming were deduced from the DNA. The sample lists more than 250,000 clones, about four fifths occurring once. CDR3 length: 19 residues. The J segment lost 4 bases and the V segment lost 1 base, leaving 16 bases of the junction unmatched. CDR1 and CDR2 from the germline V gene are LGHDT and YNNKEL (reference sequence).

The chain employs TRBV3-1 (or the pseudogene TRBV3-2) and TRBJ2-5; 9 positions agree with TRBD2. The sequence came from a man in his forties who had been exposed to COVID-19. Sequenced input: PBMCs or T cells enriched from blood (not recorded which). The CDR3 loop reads CASSQVFGASGIRRETQYF. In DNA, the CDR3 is TGTGCCAGCAGCCAAGTCTTCGGGGCTAGCGGGATTCGGCGAGAGACCCAGTACTTC.